What follows is one T cell receptor beta chain and its context. Its cognate antigen is unknown. Sequencing ends 3 residues short of the CDR3 end; the germline J gene provides the rest. immunoSEQ multiplex PCR used an average of 1200 ng genomic DNA. Sequencing was performed with immunoSEQ multiplex PCR; in TCRdb, only in-frame clones are kept and a portion is missing. The sample includes about 36,000 clones. This sample is part of a study of T cells in women clearing cervical HPV infection. This CDR3 is built from 16 residues. V shed 3 bases and J shed 1 base, with 13 bases lying between them. The germline CDR1 and CDR2 sequences are MDHEN and SYDVKM. All donors had a single incident cervical HPV16 infection, not prevalent. Study-wide results and limits: TRBV6-7 relative abundance averaged approximately 0.11% in cases and approximately 0.15% in controls.

Sequenced: blood buffy coat. This receptor was obtained from a woman between 18 and 70 years old with a cervical HPV16 infection that either progressed to CIN3+ or cleared (not recorded which). The V and J genes are TRBV28 and TRBJ1-5; D unresolved. The DNA read from the CDR3 is TGTGCCAGCAGTTTTCGAGTGGCAGGCAGCAATCAGCCC. This sequence encodes CASSFRVAGSNQP. The full CDR3 is CASSFRVAGSNQPQHF.